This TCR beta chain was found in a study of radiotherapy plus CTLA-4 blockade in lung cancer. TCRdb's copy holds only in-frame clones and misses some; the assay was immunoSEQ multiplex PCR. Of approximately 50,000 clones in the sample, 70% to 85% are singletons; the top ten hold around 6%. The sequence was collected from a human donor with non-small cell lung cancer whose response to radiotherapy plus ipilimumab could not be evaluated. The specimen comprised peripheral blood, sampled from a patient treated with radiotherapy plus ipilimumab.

In nucleotides, the CDR3 is TGCGCCAGCAGTCCCGGGACAGTTGACACTGAAGCTTTCTTT. Amino acid sequence: CASSPGTVDTEAFF. The rearrangement uses TRBV10-1 and TRBJ1-1; the match to TRBD1 covers 7 bases. The V and J ends lost 5 bases and 3 bases, in that order; junction bases with no gene match: 6. The CDR3 contains 14 residues. Germline V CDR1 and CDR2: WNHNN, SYGVQD (reference sequence).